One sample yielded the 7 T cell receptor beta chains listed below, sequenced in a study of blood T cell repertoires in COVID-19. The data were produced by immunoSEQ multiplex PCR, yet TCRdb's version contains in-frame clones alone and is incomplete. The repertoire consists of some 260,000 clones, with about four fifths occurring once and the leading ten covering 7.5% to 10%. Sequencing input: peripheral blood. These receptors all come from an elderly man with acute or convalescent COVID-19.

This chain links TRBV9 with TRBJ2-2, with 9 nucleotides matching TRBD2. This CDR3 region has 16 residues. Germline V CDR1 and CDR2: SGDLS, YYNGEE. Trimming took 0 bases from V and 4 from J; bases not matched to a gene: 4. The CDR3 coding sequence is TGTGCCAGCAGCGTAGTAAGTAGCGGGAGCACCGGGGAGCTGTTTTTT. This codes for CASSVVSSGSTGELFF.

This chain uses TRBV5-1 with TRBJ2-1; possible D gene TRBD1, 6 bases. Trimming left V 4 bases short and J 7 bases short, with 30 bases between. The CDR3 consists of 19 residues. Germline values: CDR1 SGHRS, CDR2 YFSETQ. The CDR3 coding sequence is TGCGCCAGCAGCGACAAATACGGTCAGACAGGTTTTAATCGTAATGAGCAGTTCTTC. Translation: CASSDKYGQTGFNRNEQFF.

The chain joins TRBV6-5 to TRBJ1-6, with 7 bases lining up with TRBD1. From germline, CDR1 is MNHEY and CDR2 SVGAGI. The CDR3 length is 16 residues. The junction had 3 bases not matched to a gene; V was cut back by 0 bases and J by 4 bases. The CDR3 nucleotides read TGTGCCAGCAGTTACTCGGCAGGGGGGTATAATTCACCCCTCCACTTT. Translation gives CASSYSAGGYNSPLHF.

This chain joins TRBV7-2 and TRBJ1-2; 7 bases fit TRBD1. The V gene end was trimmed by 2 bases and the J gene end by 8 bases; junction bases not matched to a gene: 8. The CDR3 runs to 14 residues. Germline V gene data show CDR1 as SGHTA and CDR2 as FQGNSA. The CDR3 nucleotides read TGTGCCAGCAGCTTACCCGGCAGGGGACAGGGCTACACCTTC. Protein: CASSLPGRGQGYTF.

The chain combines TRBV28 with TRBJ2-5; the match to TRBD1 covers 7 bases. V was clipped by 6 bases and J by 4 bases; unmatched bases: 5. The CDR3 is 13 residues long. From germline, CDR1 is MDHEN and CDR2 SYDVKM. The CDR3 loop reads CASSRGGRETQYF. CDR3 in DNA: TGTGCCAGCAGCCGAGGGGGCCGAGAGACCCAGTACTTC. Full variable domain (outside the CDR3, taken from reference TRBV28 and TRBJ2-5): DVKVTQSSRYLVKRTGEKVFLECVQDMDHENMFWYRQDPGLGLRLIYFSYDVKMKEKGDIPEGYSVSREKKERFSLILESASTNQTSMYLCASSRGGRETQYFGPGTRLLVL.

The count of this clone is one. CDR3 sequence: CASELSSGLGSGEQFF. CDR3 in DNA: TGTGCCAGCGAGCTGAGCTCGGGACTAGGAAGTGGTGAGCAGTTCTTC. This chain links TRBV11-3 with TRBJ2-1, with 8 bases lining up with TRBD2. The CDR3 is 16 amino acids. Germline trimming cut 8 bases from V and 9 bases from J; bases unmatched to any gene: 18. Germline CDR1 reads SGHNT; CDR2 reads YENEEA.

DNA of the CDR3: TGTGCCAGCAGCTTGAACGGTTATAATCAGCCCCAGCATTTT. Its protein is CASSLNGYNQPQHF. This chain links TRBV5-4 with TRBJ1-5; D gene uncertain. Germline V gene sequence: CDR1 SGHNT, CDR2 YYREEE (reference sequence). CDR3 size: 14 residues. V gave up 1 base and J gave up 4 bases, with 9 bases separating them.